The subject of this entry is one TCR beta chain. Its antigen remains unknown. The method was immunoSEQ multiplex PCR; TCRdb's version includes in-frame clones alone and lacks a portion of them. This sample yields 150,000 or so clones, of which roughly nine tenths are seen a single time; 4.5% to 6% belongs to the top ten. This CDR3 spans 14 amino acids. V gave up 7 bases and J gave up 8 bases, with 23 bases separating them. The germline V gene encodes CDR1 SQVTM and CDR2 ANQGSEA. This sample stems from a study of T cell responses to AZD1222 COVID-19 vaccine. Study findings and constraints: A mostly white British donor set with more females was recruited, and clonal diversity was possibly underestimated.

J is TRBJ1-2 and V is TRBV29-1; D may be TRBD1 (5 bases). The clonotype originates from an adult in good health. The material sequenced was peripheral blood, taken on day 0 of AZD1222 vaccination. CDR3 residues: CSGGPPPEGVGYTF. CDR3 in DNA: TGCAGCGGTGGACCCCCTCCCGAAGGGGTCGGCTACACCTTC.